This passage covers 20 T cell receptor beta chains from one sample sequenced in a study of radiotherapy plus CTLA-4 blockade in lung cancer (dated by TCRdb to the late 2010s). Receptors were amplified or captured by the immunoSEQ multiplex PCR assay. TCRdb took this table from immuneACCESS and kept in-frame rearrangements with V and J called. Such tables lack part of the clones; where checked against another copy, unresolved V genes explain under half of the gap, and the rest is unexplained. This sample comprises over 60,000 clones, 85% to 90% of them detected only once. The ten largest clones represent 0.87% of the sample. Source: peripheral blood, taken from a patient treated with radiotherapy plus ipilimumab. These receptors all come from a human donor with non-small cell lung cancer who had stable disease on radiotherapy plus ipilimumab.

The rearrangement joins TRBV6-1 to TRBJ1-1; 12 bases agree with TRBD1. The CDR3 is 17 residues long. Germline values: CDR1 MNHNS, CDR2 SASEGT. Germline trimming cut 4 bases from V and 1 base from J; bases unmatched to any gene: 7. This CDR3 reads CASSARDRGRGNTEAFF. CDR3 DNA: TGTGCCAGCAGTGCGAGGGACAGGGGGCGGGGGAACACTGAAGCTTTCTTT.

This clone turned up a few times. J is TRBJ2-7 and V is TRBV28; a possible D gene is TRBD1 (7 bases). The CDR3 runs to 14 residues. The ends were cut back, 7 bases at V and 4 bases at J, with 17 bases in the middle. Germline loops: CDR1 MDHEN, CDR2 SYDVKM. The CDR3 loop is CASNRWQGGYEQYF. CDR3 in DNA: TGTGCCAGCAATCGCTGGCAGGGGGGATACGAGCAGTACTTC. Full variable domain (rest looked up from reference TRBV28 and TRBJ2-7): DVKVTQSSRYLVKRTGEKVFLECVQDMDHENMFWYRQDPGLGLRLIYFSYDVKMKEKGDIPEGYSVSREKKERFSLILESASTNQTSMYLCASNRWQGGYEQYFGPGTRLTVT.

The chain is built from TRBV15 and TRBJ2-5, with unresolved D. Germline values: CDR1 LNHNV, CDR2 YYDKDF (reference sequence). The CDR3 sequence is 14 residues long. Trimming took off 0 bases at V and 5 bases at J, with 10 bases between the two ends. CDR3: CATSREQEAETQYF. The CDR3 region has the DNA TGTGCCACCAGCAGAGAACAAGAAGCGGAGACCCAGTACTTC.

The chain couples TRBV5-1 to TRBJ2-2; no firm D call. The CDR3 contains 15 residues. The V end was cut by 4 bases, the J end by 1 base, with 11 bases between. Per germline, CDR1 SGHRS and CDR2 YFSETQ. DNA for the CDR3: TGCGCCAGCAGCCCACCTTCGCGGAACACCGGGGAGCTGTTTTTT. Amino acid sequence: CASSPPSRNTGELFF.

The rearrangement joins TRBV28 to TRBJ1-2; 7 nucleotides align to TRBD1. Germline V gene lookup returns CDR1 MDHEN and CDR2 SYDVKM. V was clipped by 6 bases and J by 8 bases; unmatched bases: 9. The CDR3 extends over 13 amino acids. CDR3 amino acids: CASRIDRAGGYTF. The CDR3 bases are TGTGCCAGCAGGATCGACAGGGCCGGGGGCTACACCTTC.

The chain links TRBV2 to TRBJ2-5, with 10 bases fitting TRBD2. With V trimmed by 3 bases and J by 5 bases, 15 bases remained unmatched. The CDR3 totals 18 residues. Germline loops: CDR1 SNHLY, CDR2 FYNNEI. In nucleotides, the CDR3 is TGTGCCAGCAGTGAGGGATTCAGGTCTAGCGGGAGTTGGGAGACCCAGTACTTC. This codes for CASSEGFRSSGSWETQYF.

In this sample, this clone turned up a few times. The chain employs TRBV29-1 and TRBJ2-7; D remains unclear. Germline CDR1 is SQVTM and CDR2 is ANQGSEA. The CDR3 is 11 residues long. V was pared by 4 bases and J by 5 bases, with 9 bases between. The CDR3 spells CSVAWQDEQYF. CDR3 coding DNA: TGCAGCGTTGCATGGCAGGACGAGCAGTACTTC.

The chain is built from TRBV14 and TRBJ2-5, with TRBD1 matching over 7 bases. The length of the CDR3 is 17 residues. J gave up 2 bases and V 1 base, and 10 bases lay outside the gene matches. Germline V gene data show CDR1 as SGHDN and CDR2 as FVKESK. The CDR3 protein is CASSQGKGAGGQETQYF. The CDR3 bases are TGTGCCAGCAGCCAAGGAAAGGGGGCCGGAGGTCAAGAGACCCAGTACTTC.

This chain uses TRBV19 with TRBJ2-1; 9 positions match TRBD2. J was trimmed by 5 bases and V by 1 base; bases with no gene match: 3. Germline loops: CDR1 LNHDA, CDR2 SQIVND (reference sequence). The CDR3 is 15 amino acids. CDR3 coding DNA: TGTGCCAGTAGTATAGTAGCGGGAGTCCACAATGAGCAGTTCTTC. This codes for CASSIVAGVHNEQFF.

The chain carries TRBV29-1 and TRBJ2-1, with 14 bases that match TRBD2. This CDR3 region has 13 residues. CDR1 and CDR2 from the germline V gene are SQVTM and ANQGSEA. Trimming took 6 bases from V and 11 from J; bases not matched to a gene: 6. The CDR3: CSVGLAGVGQQFF. Written as DNA, the CDR3 is TGCAGCGTGGGACTAGCGGGGGTGGGGCAGCAGTTCTTC.

This chain connects TRBV21-1 to TRBJ2-1. TRBV21-1 is a documented pseudogene. The length of the CDR3 is 12 residues. CDR3 amino acids: CASSKAPWEQFF. The CDR3 region has the DNA TGTGCCAGCAGCAAAGCCCCGTGGGAGCAGTTCTTC.

The rearrangement links TRBV18 to TRBJ2-3; no reliable D call. Germline lookup yields CDR1 KGHSH and CDR2 LQKENI. The V end lost 3 bases, the J end lost 3 bases, and 4 bases lay between the germline ends. The CDR3 runs 12 residues. The CDR3: CASSPKTDTQYF. The CDR3 nucleotides are TGTGCCAGCTCACCTAAAACAGATACGCAGTATTTT.

The chain recombines TRBV9 with TRBJ2-5, with D possibly TRBD2 on 6 matching bases. CDR1 SGDLS and CDR2 YYNGEE come from the germline V gene. Between the trimmed V and J ends, which lost 4 bases and 0 bases, there was a span of 16 bases. The CDR3 totals 16 residues. The DNA of the CDR3 is TGTGCCAGCAGCTTAGGGGTAGCGGAGTACCAAGAGACCCAGTACTTC. This sequence encodes CASSLGVAEYQETQYF.

The chain has TRBV6-1 and TRBJ1-3; a weak D match, TRBD1 (5 bases). This CDR3 is 15 amino acids long. Germline loops: CDR1 MNHNS, CDR2 SASEGT. The V and J ends lost 8 bases and 4 bases respectively, with 18 bases between them. The CDR3 reads CASLDKRAAGNTIYF. Here the CDR3 DNA reads TGTGCCAGCCTGGACAAGCGGGCAGCCGGAAACACCATATATTTT.

The chain couples TRBV6-1 to TRBJ1-6; possible D gene TRBD1, 5 bases. Germline CDR1 and CDR2: MNHNS and SASEGT. The V end was cut by 4 bases, the J end by 7 bases, with 17 bases between. The CDR3 totals 16 residues. CDR3 loop: CASSALLGTGNSPLHF. CDR3 DNA sequence: TGTGCCAGCAGTGCCCTCCTAGGGACCGGCAATTCACCCCTCCACTTT.

CDR3 coding DNA: TGTGCCATCAAACAAGCGGGAGGGGCAGAGACCCAGTACTTC. This sequence encodes CAIKQAGGAETQYF. The rearrangement uses TRBV10-3 and TRBJ2-5; 10 nucleotides line up with TRBD2. The germline V gene has CDR1 ENHRY and CDR2 SYGVKD. This CDR3 spans 14 amino acids. The V and J ends lost 7 bases and 4 bases, in that order; junction bases with no gene match: 6.

This chain links TRBV18 with TRBJ1-4, with D hard to call. The germline V gene has CDR1 KGHSH and CDR2 LQKENI. The CDR3 loop spans 14 amino acids. The ends were cut back, 1 base at V and 5 bases at J, with 8 bases in the middle. CDR3 coding DNA: TGTGCCAGCTCACCACAGGGTACGAATGAAAAACTGTTTTTT. Its protein is CASSPQGTNEKLFF.

The genes are TRBV5-1 and TRBJ1-1; D gene uncertain. With 0 bases removed from V and 10 bases from J, the gap between germline ends came to 13 bases. The CDR3 consists of 13 residues. In germline, CDR1 is SGHRS, CDR2 YFSETQ. CDR3 loop: CASSLAGPNGAFF. For the CDR3, the DNA is TGCGCCAGCAGCTTGGCGGGCCCCAATGGAGCTTTCTTT.

The chain uses TRBV7-3 and TRBJ2-5, with D possibly TRBD2 on 6 matching bases. The CDR3 has 16 residues. The germline V gene has CDR1 SGHTA and CDR2 FQGTGA. The V and J ends lost 0 bases and 1 base respectively, with 12 bases between them. CDR3 region: CASSLTGLGGQETQYF. The CDR3 DNA sequence: TGTGCCAGCAGCTTAACGGGCCTCGGGGGCCAAGAGACCCAGTACTTC.

The chain combines TRBV2 with TRBJ2-2; possibly TRBD1 for D (6 bases). The CDR3 totals 14 residues. Germline values: CDR1 SNHLY, CDR2 FYNNEI. V was cut by 10 bases and J by 0 bases, with 12 bases left in between. The CDR3 nucleotides are TGTGCCAACAAGGGGGACGCGAACACCGGGGAGCTGTTTTTT. Translated, it gives CANKGDANTGELFF.